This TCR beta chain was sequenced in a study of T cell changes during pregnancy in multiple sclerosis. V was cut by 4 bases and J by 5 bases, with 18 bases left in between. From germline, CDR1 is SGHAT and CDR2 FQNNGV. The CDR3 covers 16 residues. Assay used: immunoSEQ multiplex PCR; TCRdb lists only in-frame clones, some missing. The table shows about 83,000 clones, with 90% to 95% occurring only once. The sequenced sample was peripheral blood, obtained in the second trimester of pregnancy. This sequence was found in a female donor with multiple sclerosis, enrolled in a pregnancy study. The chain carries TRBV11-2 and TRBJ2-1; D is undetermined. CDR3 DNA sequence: TGTGCCAGCAGCTCGATCCGACTGTCTCGCAACAATGAGCAGTTCTTC. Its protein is CASSSIRLSRNNEQFF.